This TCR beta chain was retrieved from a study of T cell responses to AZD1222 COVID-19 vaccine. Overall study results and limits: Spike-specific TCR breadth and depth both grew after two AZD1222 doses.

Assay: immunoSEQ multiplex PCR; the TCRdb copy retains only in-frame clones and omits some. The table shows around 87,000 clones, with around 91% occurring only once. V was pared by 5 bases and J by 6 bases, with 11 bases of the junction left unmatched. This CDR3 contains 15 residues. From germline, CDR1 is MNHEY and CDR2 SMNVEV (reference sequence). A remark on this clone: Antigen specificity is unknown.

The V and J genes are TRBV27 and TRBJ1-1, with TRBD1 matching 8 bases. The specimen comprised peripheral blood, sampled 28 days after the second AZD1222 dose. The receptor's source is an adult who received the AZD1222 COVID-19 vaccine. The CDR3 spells CASSPQDRVGAEAFF. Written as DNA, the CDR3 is TGTGCCAGCAGTCCCCAGGACAGGGTTGGCGCTGAAGCTTTCTTT.